The 18 T cell receptor beta chains below all came from one sample that was sequenced in a study of blood T cells in healthy people across ages. Through a sample-barcoded 5' primer and a J-beta primer mix, a second PCR was run for roughly 7 to 12 cycles. Via MiXCR, TCRdb re-called the 5' RACE reads, giving one row per CDR3 protein. The repertoire consists of over 950,000 distinct CDR3 sequences, with around 54% occurring once and the leading ten covering 20% to 25%. The material sequenced was blood. These receptors were taken from a woman in her sixties in good health.

The chain joins TRBV4-1 to TRBJ2-7, with TRBD1 as a possible D gene (6 bases). Germline CDR1 is MGHRA and CDR2 is YSYEKL. The CDR3 runs 16 residues. Trimming left V 4 bases short and J 2 bases short, with 18 bases between. CDR3 loop: CASSRSDSSKAYEQYF. The CDR3 DNA reads as TGCGCCAGCAGCCGATCGGACAGTTCTAAAGCCTACGAGCAGTACTTC.

The chain is built from TRBV7-9 and TRBJ2-5; perhaps TRBD2 as D (6 bases). CDR1 and CDR2 from the germline V gene are SEHNR and FQNEAQ (reference sequence). The CDR3 consists of 17 residues. The ends were cut back, 5 bases at V and 5 bases at J, with 24 bases in the middle. For the CDR3, the DNA is TGTGCCAGCAGCCCAATCGTGCGGGGCAAAAGCCTGGAGACCCAGTACTTC. Translation gives CASSPIVRGKSLETQYF.

The V gene is TRBV6-2 or TRBV6-3, the J gene TRBJ2-5, with 7 nucleotides matching TRBD2. The ends lost 8 bases at V and 4 bases at J; junction bases unmatched: 13. The CDR3 runs to 15 residues. Looked up from germline, CDR1 is MNHEY and CDR2 is SVGEGT. The DNA of the CDR3 is TGTGCCAGCCGTATCGGGAGGACCTGGGGAGAGACCCAGTACTTC. This translates into CASRIGRTWGETQYF.

This clonotype was counted a single time. The genes are TRBV9 and TRBJ2-3; D is possibly TRBD1 or TRBD2 (5 bases each). Germline V lookup: CDR1 SGDLS, CDR2 YYNGEE. This CDR3 contains 14 residues. Trimming left V 6 bases short and J 6 bases short, with 17 bases between. Written as DNA, the CDR3 is TGTGCCAGCAATTCTCCGGGACCGGCGGATACGCAGTATTTT. Translated, it gives CASNSPGPADTQYF. The variable domain in full, with the rest retrieved from reference TRBV9 and TRBJ2-3, is DSGVTQTPKHLITATGQRVTLRCSPRSGDLSVYWYQQSLDQGLQFLIQYYNGEERAKGNILERFSAQQFPDLHSELNLSSLELGDSALYFCASNSPGPADTQYFGPGTRLTVL.

This clonotype was seen more than once but under ten times. V and J are TRBV29-1 and TRBJ2-7; TRBD2 matches at 10 bases. The V segment lost 3 bases and the J segment 6 bases; nucleotides outside the gene matches: 8. The CDR3 is 14 residues long. CDR1 SQVTM and CDR2 ANQGSEA come from the germline V gene. Here the CDR3 reads CSVEGSGRAFEQYF. CDR3 DNA: TGCAGCGTTGAGGGGAGCGGGAGGGCCTTCGAGCAGTACTTC.

This clonotype appeared once. CDR3 nucleotides: TGTGCCAGCAGTTTCGGGCGGGACCAAGATCCCTACGAGCAGTACTTC. Protein product: CASSFGRDQDPYEQYF. V and J are TRBV27 and TRBJ2-7, with D possibly being TRBD2 (6 bases). This CDR3 has 16 residues. V lost 3 bases and J lost 2, with 17 bases in between. CDR1 MNHEY and CDR2 SMNVEV come from the germline V gene (reference sequence).

The chain is built from TRBV27 and TRBJ2-7; D is uncertain. The V gene's germline CDR1 is MNHEY and CDR2 SMNVEV (reference sequence). The CDR3 length is 14 residues. V was clipped by 3 bases and J by 4 bases, with 13 bases between them. The CDR3 loop reads CASSFGGNVYEQYF. As DNA, the CDR3 is TGTGCCAGCAGTTTTGGCGGTAACGTTTACGAGCAGTACTTC.

The V gene is TRBV28, the J gene TRBJ1-5; 9 nucleotides align to TRBD1. The V gene end was trimmed by 6 bases and the J gene end by 5 bases; junction bases not matched to a gene: 5. The V gene's germline CDR1 is MDHEN and CDR2 SYDVKM. The CDR3 is 14 residues long. This CDR3 reads CASSWDRVDQPQHF. The CDR3 DNA follows: TGTGCCAGCAGCTGGGACAGGGTTGATCAGCCCCAGCATTTT.

V usage is TRBV20-1 and J usage is TRBJ2-3, with unresolved D. The CDR3 consists of 11 residues. The germline V gene encodes CDR1 DFQATT and CDR2 SNEGSKA (reference sequence). V was trimmed by 1 base and J by 4 bases, leaving 3 bases between them. The CDR3 sequence is CSARVSDTQYF. Written as DNA, the CDR3 is TGCAGTGCTAGAGTGTCAGATACGCAGTATTTT.

This clonotype was seen a few times. The V call is TRBV20-1, the J call TRBJ2-7, with D tentatively TRBD2 (6 bases). V was pared by 3 bases and J by 2 bases, with 11 bases between. The V gene's germline CDR1 is DFQATT and CDR2 SNEGSKA (reference sequence). The CDR3 covers 13 residues. CDR3 amino acids: CSARVRDPYEQYF. CDR3 nucleotide sequence: TGCAGTGCTAGGGTGCGGGACCCCTACGAGCAGTACTTC.

This clonotype was seen repeatedly, ten times or more. The chain uses TRBV4-1 and TRBJ2-7; D is uncertain. In germline, CDR1 is MGHRA, CDR2 YSYEKL. The CDR3 spans 14 residues. Trimming removed 1 base at V and 0 bases at J, with 7 bases between. Written as DNA, the CDR3 is TGCGCCAGCAGCCAAGGGTCGGGCTCCTACGAGCAGTACTTC. This codes for CASSQGSGSYEQYF.

The chain links TRBV12-3 or TRBV12-4 to TRBJ2-3; 12 bases fit TRBD2. The CDR3 extends over 16 amino acids. The junction had 9 bases not matched to a gene; V was cut back by 5 bases and J by 6 bases. CDR3 nucleotides: TGTGCCAGCAGTCCTGGAGGGACTAGCGGGCCGGATACGCAGTATTTT. Its translation is CASSPGGTSGPDTQYF.

This clonotype has only a few counts. The V gene is TRBV27, the J gene TRBJ2-3, with D uncertain. The CDR3 covers 16 residues. V lost 2 bases and J lost 0, with 12 bases in between. Germline-derived CDR1 and CDR2 are MNHEY and SMNVEV (reference sequence). CDR3 loop: CASSLRAGSSTDTQYF. The CDR3 bases are TGTGCCAGCAGTTTACGAGCTGGGTCAAGCACAGATACGCAGTATTTT.

The rearrangement joins TRBV29-1 to TRBJ2-5; D not resolved. The germline CDR1 and CDR2 sequences are SQVTM and ANQGSEA. The CDR3 contains 14 residues. The V gene lost 5 bases and the J gene lost 4 bases, with 17 bases spanning the gap. In DNA, the CDR3 is TGCAGCGTTTATTCGGGCCTCGGCGGAGAGACCCAGTACTTC. It is translated as CSVYSGLGGETQYF. Combining the CDR3 with reference TRBV29-1 and TRBJ2-5 gives the whole variable domain SAVISQKPSRDICQRGTSLTIQCQVDSQVTMMFWYRQQPGQSLTLIATANQGSEATYESGFVIDKFPISRPNLTFSTLTVSNMSPEDSSIYLCSVYSGLGGETQYFGPGTRLLVL.

The chain carries TRBV7-8 and TRBJ2-5; D is unresolved. The germline CDR1 and CDR2 sequences are SGHVS and FQNEAQ. The CDR3 has 12 residues. Trimming cost V 3 bases and J 11 bases, with 13 bases left between them. The CDR3 spells CASSLASLEQYF. In nucleotides, the CDR3 is TGTGCCAGCAGCTTGGCCTCATTAGAGCAGTACTTC.

The gene calls are TRBV28 and TRBJ2-3, with D perhaps TRBD1 (6 bases). Trimming left V 2 bases short and J 2 bases short, with 8 bases between. CDR3 length: 14 residues. Germline loops: CDR1 MDHEN, CDR2 SYDVKM. DNA of the CDR3: TGTGCCAGCAGTTTAACAGGGACCACAGATACGCAGTATTTT. Translating gives CASSLTGTTDTQYF.

This clonotype has more than one count but fewer than ten. J is TRBJ2-3 and V is TRBV7-9; 7 bases are shared with TRBD2. CDR3 length: 13 residues. The V gene end was trimmed by 6 bases and the J gene end by 2 bases; junction bases not matched to a gene: 2. Germline CDR1 SEHNR, CDR2 FQNEAQ (reference sequence). This chain's CDR3 is CASSTSVTDTQYF. The CDR3 DNA is TGTGCCAGCAGTACTAGCGTCACAGATACGCAGTATTTT.

V and J are TRBV3-1 and TRBJ1-5; no definite D call. V lost 5 bases to trimming and J lost 3 bases, with 11 bases between them. In germline, CDR1 is LGHDT, CDR2 YNNKEL (reference sequence). This CDR3 has 14 amino acids. CDR3 loop: CASSYYGNNQPQHF. The CDR3, as DNA: TGTGCCAGCAGCTACTATGGAAACAATCAGCCCCAGCATTTT. Full variable domain (remainder filled in from reference TRBV3-1 and TRBJ1-5): DTAVSQTPKYLVTQMGNDKSIKCEQNLGHDTMYWYKQDSKKFLKIMFSYNNKELIINETVPNRFSPKSPDKAHLNLHINSLELGDSAVYFCASSYYGNNQPQHFGDGTRLSIL.